This TCR beta chain was sequenced in a study of molecular identifiers for immune sequencing clone quantification. Broader study findings: One cell's worth of spiked Jurkat TCR RNA was reportedly detectable among 970,000 or so naive cells.

Sorted cells numbering 20,000 to 1,000,000, with 10%, 30% or 50% RNA, yielded the naive CD8 libraries. A CD8+CD4-CCR7+CD45RA+ phenotype served as the sorting definition for naive CD8 T cells. Remarks on this clonotype: The target antigen is unknown.

Germline CDR1 and CDR2: SQVTM and ANQGSEA. Trimming stripped 4 bases from V and 3 bases from J, with 12 bases between. There are 14 residues in the CDR3. As previously described, bulk TCR libraries were made using listed TCR primers. TCRdb independently ran MiXCR on the PCR reads; one entry per CDR3 protein. Of under 600,000 distinct CDR3 sequences in the sample, roughly 24% were seen once. The clonotype was recovered from a human donor in good health. Some libraries in this study had Jurkat cell RNA spiked in. This chain joins TRBV29-1 and TRBJ1-4; D is perhaps TRBD1 (5 bases). Sequenced: naive CD8+ T cells from blood, with Jurkat cell RNA spiked in. The sample's subset: FACS-sorted CD8+CD4-CCR7+CD45RA+ naive T cells. As DNA, the CDR3 is TGCAGCGTTGGGTCGGGGCTGTCTAATGAAAAACTGTTTTTT. This encodes CSVGSGLSNEKLFF. Full variable domain (remainder filled in from reference TRBV29-1 and TRBJ1-4): SAVISQKPSRDICQRGTSLTIQCQVDSQVTMMFWYRQQPGQSLTLIATANQGSEATYESGFVIDKFPISRPNLTFSTLTVSNMSPEDSSIYLCSVGSGLSNEKLFFGSGTQLSVL.